Below, one TCR beta chain is given with its context. This sample stems from a study of T cell changes during pregnancy in multiple sclerosis. Germline V gives CDR1 LGHNA, CDR2 YSLEER. The V and J ends lost 1 base and 7 bases, in that order; junction bases with no gene match: 12. This CDR3 spans 19 amino acids. The repertoire was sequenced with immunoSEQ multiplex PCR; TCRdb's copy has only in-frame clones and lacks some. The sample lists about 60,000 clones, 85% to 95% seen once, with about 0.85% in the top ten. The sample was peripheral blood, taken in the first trimester of pregnancy. The rearrangement links TRBV4-3 to TRBJ2-5, with TRBD2 matching 16 bases. This TCR was recovered from a female donor with multiple sclerosis, enrolled in a pregnancy study. The CDR3 reads CASSQARPGLAGGRGTQYF. The CDR3, as DNA: TGCGCCAGCAGCCAAGCCAGACCGGGACTAGCGGGGGGGCGGGGGACCCAGTACTTC.